These 5 T cell receptor beta chains came from one sample sequenced in a study of post-analysis software for immune sequencing data (dated by TCRdb to between 2015 and 2016). For these TCRs, the target antigens are not known. Library prep was done by PCR. The sequencer listed for this sample is Illumina HiSeq 2500. To reduce PCR and sequencing biases, unique molecular identifiers were incorporated into the TCR beta cDNA libraries. TCRdb passed the public sequencing reads through fastp at Q25 and MiXCR, retaining productive beta sequences. All rows with the same CDR3 protein become a single entry with the most common DNA and genes. Counted in this sample were more than 450,000 distinct CDR3 sequences; around 44% of them appeared once. Over 1.5% of the sample rests with the top ten. The study at large found these results: Four to six TRBV segments, including TRBV5-6, TRBV5-1 and TRBV20-1, were significantly more frequent in patients than controls.

The sequenced sample was blood. Source of these receptors: a girl aged 5 to 17 with multiple sclerosis.

Points on this clonotype: An end of the junction does not agree with germline; a read error may underlie this. The chain recombines TRBV5-1 with TRBJ2-1; TRBD2 matches at 11 bases. The germline CDR1 and CDR2 sequences are SGHRS and YFSETQ. CDR3 length: 17 amino acids. The CDR3 protein is CASSSNPGLAVNNGQFF. The CDR3, as DNA: TGCGCCAGCAGCTCCAATCCGGGACTAGCGGTTAACAATGGGCAGTTCTTC.

In DNA, the CDR3 is TGTGCCAGCAGCCTACAGGAGAACACTGAAGCTTTCTTT. Protein product: CASSLQENTEAFF. The J gene is TRBJ1-1, the V gene TRBV7-9; possible D gene TRBD1, 5 bases. In germline, CDR1 is SEHNR, CDR2 FQNEAQ (reference sequence). Trimming took off 5 bases at V and 1 base at J, with 8 bases between the two ends. The CDR3 consists of 13 residues.

In this sample, this clonotype turned up a few times. V and J are TRBV24-1 and TRBJ2-5; D is possibly TRBD1 or TRBD2 (5 bases each). The CDR3 spans 15 residues. Germline V lookup: CDR1 KGHDR, CDR2 SFDVKD. V lost 3 bases and J 1 base, leaving 11 bases between the germline ends. The CDR3 reads CATSDPGPSQETQYF. The CDR3 nucleotides are TGTGCCACCAGTGATCCGGGACCAAGCCAAGAGACCCAGTACTTC.

This chain links TRBV4-1 with TRBJ2-1; 10 bases are shared with TRBD2. The CDR3 loop spans 18 amino acids. CDR1 is MGHRA, CDR2 YSYEKL, per germline. Losses at the gene ends were 4 bases for V and 0 bases for J; bases not matched to a gene: 9. The CDR3 DNA reads TGCGCCAGCAGCCCCAGGGTTAGCGGGGGGATCTCCTACAATGAGCAGTTCTTC. Translated: CASSPRVSGGISYNEQFF.

This chain connects TRBV7-2 to TRBJ1-4; D is ambiguous. Germline V gives CDR1 SGHTA, CDR2 FQGNSA. The germline V and J ends were trimmed by 4 bases and 5 bases, with 20 bases remaining between them. This CDR3 contains 17 residues. CDR3 residues: CASSSYRAILENEKLFF. CDR3 nucleotides: TGTGCCAGCAGCTCCTACAGAGCCATCCTAGAAAATGAAAAACTGTTTTTT.